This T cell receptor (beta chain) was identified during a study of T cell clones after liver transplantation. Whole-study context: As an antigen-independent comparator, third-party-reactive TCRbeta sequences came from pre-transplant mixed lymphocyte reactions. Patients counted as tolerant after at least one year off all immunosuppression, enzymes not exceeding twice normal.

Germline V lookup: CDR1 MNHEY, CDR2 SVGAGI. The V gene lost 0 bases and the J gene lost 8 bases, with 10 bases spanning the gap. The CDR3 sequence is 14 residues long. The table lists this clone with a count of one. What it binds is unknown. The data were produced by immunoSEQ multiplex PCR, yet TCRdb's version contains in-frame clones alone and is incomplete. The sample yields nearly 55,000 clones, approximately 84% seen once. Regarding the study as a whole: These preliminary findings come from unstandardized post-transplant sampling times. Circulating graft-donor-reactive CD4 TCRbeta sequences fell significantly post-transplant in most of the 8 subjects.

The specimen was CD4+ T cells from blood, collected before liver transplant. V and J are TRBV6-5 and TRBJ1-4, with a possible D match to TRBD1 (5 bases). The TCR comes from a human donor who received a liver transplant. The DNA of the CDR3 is TGTGCCAGCAGTTACTCAGGCAGGGTAGAAAAACTGTTTTTT. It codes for CASSYSGRVEKLFF.